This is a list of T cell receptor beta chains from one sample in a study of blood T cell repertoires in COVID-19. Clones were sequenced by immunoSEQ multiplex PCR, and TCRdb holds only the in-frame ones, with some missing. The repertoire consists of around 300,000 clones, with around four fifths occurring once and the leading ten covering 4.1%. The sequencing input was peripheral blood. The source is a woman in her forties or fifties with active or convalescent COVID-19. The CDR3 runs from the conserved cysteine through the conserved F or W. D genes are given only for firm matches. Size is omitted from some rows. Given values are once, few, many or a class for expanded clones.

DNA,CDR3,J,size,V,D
TGTGCCAGCAGTCCCACAGGGGGAGGTGAAGCTTTCTTT,CASSPTGGGEAFF,TRBJ1-1,.,TRBV12-3/TRBV12-4,TRBD1
TGCGCCAGCAGTCTTTTCCGGGACTCCCAGGGAGCTTTCTTT,CASSLFRDSQGAFF,TRBJ1-1,.,TRBV10-2,.
TGTGCCAGCAGGGCTAGCGGGACCACCTCCAGCACAGATACGCAGTATTTT,CASRASGTTSSTDTQYF,TRBJ2-3,.,TRBV28,TRBD2
TGCGCCAGCAGCGCGTACAAGGGGGATGGCTACACCTTC,CASSAYKGDGYTF,TRBJ1-2,.,TRBV5-1,.
TGTGCCAGCAGTCCCCTGATAGGGGATCAGCCCCAGCATTTT,CASSPLIGDQPQHF,TRBJ1-5,.,TRBV25-1,.
TGTGCCTGGACCCCACTGGGACTAGCGGGAGGGCGTTCCTACGAGCAGTACTTC,CAWTPLGLAGGRSYEQYF,TRBJ2-7,.,TRBV30,TRBD2
TGTGCCTGGATCGTCGACAGGGTCTCTGGAAACACCATATATTTT,CAWIVDRVSGNTIYF,TRBJ1-3,.,TRBV30,TRBD1
TGTGCCAGCAGCGTCCGACTAGCCCCAAGCTCCTACAATGAGCAGTTCTTC,CASSVRLAPSSYNEQFF,TRBJ2-1,.,TRBV3-1/TRBV3-2,TRBD2
TGTGCCAGCAGATCGACAGGGAAAGAGACCCAGTACTTC,CASRSTGKETQYF,TRBJ2-5,.,TRBV28,TRBD1
TGTGCCAGCAGTCGGACTGGACTAGCGGGAGTGCACTTC,CASSRTGLAGVHF,TRBJ2-7,.,TRBV12-3/TRBV12-4,TRBD2
TGTGCCAGCAGCTTAGCGCAGACTAGCGGGGTCGGTGAGCAGTACTTC,CASSLAQTSGVGEQYF,TRBJ2-7,.,TRBV7-9,TRBD2
TGCGCCAGCAGCTTTCAGGCTAGCGAGTCCTACGAGCAGTACTTC,CASSFQASESYEQYF,TRBJ2-7,.,TRBV5-1,.
TGTGCCAGCAGTTATAAGACAGGGGGCTCCTACGAGCAGTACTTC,CASSYKTGGSYEQYF,TRBJ2-7,.,TRBV27,TRBD1
TGCGCCAGCAGCTTGGTTAGCGGGAGTGATGAGCAGTTCTTC,CASSLVSGSDEQFF,TRBJ2-1,.,TRBV5-1,TRBD2
TGTGCCAGCAGCCAAGACTACGAGGCGGCGAACACTGAAGCTTTCTTT,CASSQDYEAANTEAFF,TRBJ1-1,.,TRBV14,.
TGCGCCAGCAGTGACCCCAGCGGGAGGGCAGATACGCAGTATTTT,CASSDPSGRADTQYF,TRBJ2-3,.,TRBV10-2,TRBD2
TGTGCCAGCAGTTCCCTACTTAGCGAAGGCCCCGGGGGCTATGGCTACACCTTC,CASSSLLSEGPGGYGYTF,TRBJ1-2,.,TRBV27,.
TGTGCCAGCAGTACCTCGAGCAGCGGGAGGGACCTGCAGTACTTC,CASSTSSSGRDLQYF,TRBJ2-7,.,TRBV6-6,TRBD2
TGTGCCAGCAGGCCATATCGGGGGGGGACTGAAGCTTTCTTT,CASRPYRGGTEAFF,TRBJ1-1,few,TRBV28,.
TGCGCCAGCAGCTTGGCCCGACTAGCGGGAGGAAATGAGCAGTTCTTC,CASSLARLAGGNEQFF,TRBJ2-1,.,TRBV5-1,TRBD2
TGTGCCAGCAAGGACAGGGCCATCACTGAAGCTTTCTTT,CASKDRAITEAFF,TRBJ1-1,.,TRBV6-5,TRBD1
TGTGCCAGCAGCCCCGAGGATGGCGGGTGGCTTTACAATGAGCAGTTCTTC,CASSPEDGGWLYNEQFF,TRBJ2-1,.,TRBV11-2,.
TGTGCCAGCAGTGATGCCTTCCTTACGGGAGGGCCGTGGGAGCAGTACTTC,CASSDAFLTGGPWEQYF,TRBJ2-7,.,TRBV6-4,TRBD2
TGCGCCAGCAGCTTGGCTCCCGATTCACCCCTCCACTTT,CASSLAPDSPLHF,TRBJ1-6,.,TRBV5-1,.
TGTGCCAGCAGTTTAAGCGGGGGAAACACCATATATTTT,CASSLSGGNTIYF,TRBJ1-3,.,TRBV12-3/TRBV12-4,.
TGTGCCAGCAGTTTCCTAGACCAAGAGACCCAGTACTTC,CASSFLDQETQYF,TRBJ2-5,.,TRBV12-3/TRBV12-4,.